Here is one T cell receptor (beta chain) with its context. Antigen specificity is unknown. The data were obtained in a study of CD8 T cells in ankylosing spondylitis. Quantitative molecular-barcoded 5'-RACE generated the TCR beta libraries. TCRdb re-analysed the 5' RACE reads in MiXCR, keeping a single row per CDR3 protein. The profile shows hundreds of thousands of distinct CDR3 sequences, 15% to 20% of them singletons. Study-level results: Clones linked to disease were reported to show significant enrichment in matched ankylosing spondylitis synovial fluid. Several of the motif variants were reported before in synovial fluid and blood from reactive arthritis. Clones that were linked to disease were CD8+ and were relatively rare in peripheral blood. The study identified a TCR beta motif of fewer than 10 highly homologous variants that appeared characteristic of ankylosing spondylitis blood.

V lost 0 bases, J lost 3 bases, and 19 bases lay in between. The CDR3 is made up of 17 amino acids. Germline V CDR1 and CDR2: SGHTS, YDEGEE. Sequenced: blood, either unsorted or a sorted T cell fraction (not recorded which). This TCR was recovered from a male donor with ankylosing spondylitis. The chain has TRBV5-8 and TRBJ2-7; the D gene is possibly TRBD1 (5 bases). The CDR3 loop is CASSLVLQNGAFYEQYF. DNA for the CDR3: TGTGCCAGCAGCTTGGTCTTACAGAATGGGGCCTTCTACGAGCAGTACTTC.